The present T cell receptor (beta chain) was sequenced within a study of beta chain features in type 1 diabetes. Background on the study: Patients looked much like healthy donors when it came to age, gender and cell yields.

Germline V gene data show CDR1 as SEHNR and CDR2 as FQNEAQ (reference sequence). The CDR3 totals 18 residues. V lost 0 bases to trimming and J lost 2 bases, with 14 bases between them. This clone came up a few times. By way of CD45RO/CCR7/CD25/CD127/CD95/CD27, the CD4+ regulatory, stem cell-like memory, central memory and naive cells were sorted. The investigators reverse transcribed all of the isolated RNA, so they sequenced expressed TCRB transcripts. Profiled with immunoSEQ multiplex PCR; TCRdb holds only in-frame clones, not every one. The sample shows around 160,000 clones, around 51% of them seen only once.

Source material: Tregs from blood. This chain uses TRBV7-9 with TRBJ2-6; a weak D match, TRBD1 (6 bases). This receptor was taken from a man younger than 35 in good health. The CDR3 DNA follows: TGTGCCAGCAGCTTAGCCGCAGGGGTCTTAGCTGGGGCCAACGTCCTGACTTTC. Its protein is CASSLAAGVLAGANVLTF.